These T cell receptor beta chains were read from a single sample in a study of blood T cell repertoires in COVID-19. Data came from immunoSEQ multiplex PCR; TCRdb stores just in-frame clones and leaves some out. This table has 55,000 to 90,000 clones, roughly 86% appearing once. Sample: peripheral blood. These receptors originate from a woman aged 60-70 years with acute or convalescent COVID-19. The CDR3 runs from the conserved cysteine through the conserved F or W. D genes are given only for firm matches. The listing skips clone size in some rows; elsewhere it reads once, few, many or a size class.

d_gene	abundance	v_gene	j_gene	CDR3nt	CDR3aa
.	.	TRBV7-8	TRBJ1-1	TGTGCCAGCGCCCAGGGCAGGAACACTGAAGCTTTCTTT	CASAQGRNTEAFF
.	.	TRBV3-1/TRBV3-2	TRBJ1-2	TGTGCCAGCAGCCAAGATAGTCTCAACTATGGCTACACCTTC	CASSQDSLNYGYTF
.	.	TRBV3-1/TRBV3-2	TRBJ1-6	TGTGCCAGCAGCCAAGTGGGCAATTCACCCCTCCACTTT	CASSQVGNSPLHF
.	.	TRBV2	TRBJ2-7	TGTGCCAGCAGCCAGTTCGATGGAGGCTACGAGCAGTACTTC	CASSQFDGGYEQYF
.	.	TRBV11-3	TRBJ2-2	TGTGCCAGCAGCCCAAGCCAGGGGTCGGCCGGGGAGCTGTTTTTT	CASSPSQGSAGELFF
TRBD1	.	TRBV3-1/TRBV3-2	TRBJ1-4	TGTGCCAGCCGACAGGGAACTAATGAAAAACTGTTTTTT	CASRQGTNEKLFF
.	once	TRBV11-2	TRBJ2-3	TGTGCCAGCAGCCAGGAGGTTGGCGCGCAGTATTTT	CASSQEVGAQYF
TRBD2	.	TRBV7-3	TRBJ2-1	TGTGCCAGCAGCCCGGGACTAGCGGGGAGGGGTGAGCAGTTCTTC	CASSPGLAGRGEQFF
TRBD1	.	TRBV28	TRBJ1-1	TGTGCCAGCAGTTTATCTACAGGGGGCCAGAACACTGAAGCTTTCTTT	CASSLSTGGQNTEAFF
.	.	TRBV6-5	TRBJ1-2	TGTGCCAGCAGTACAGGGTACAGCTACACCTTC	CASSTGYSYTF
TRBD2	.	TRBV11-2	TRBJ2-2	TGTGCCAGCAGCCTACGGGGAGGGTACGACACCGGGGAGCTGTTTTTT	CASSLRGGYDTGELFF
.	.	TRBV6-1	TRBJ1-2	TGTGCCAGCAGTGAGACAGGATTAAACTATGGCTACACCTTC	CASSETGLNYGYTF
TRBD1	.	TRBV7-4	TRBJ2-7	TGTGCCAGCAGCGCAAATATGGGACAGTGGTGGGTAGAGCAGTACTTC	CASSANMGQWWVEQYF
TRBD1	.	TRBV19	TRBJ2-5	TGTGCCAGTAGTAGGAGACAGGGGCAAGAGACCCAGTACTTC	CASSRRQGQETQYF
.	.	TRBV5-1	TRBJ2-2	TGCGCCAGCAGCTTCGGAGGGCAGGCCGGGGAGCTGTTTTTT	CASSFGGQAGELFF
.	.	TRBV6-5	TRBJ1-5	TGTGCCAGCCAGTCGGGGGGAAATCAGCCCCAGCATTTT	CASQSGGNQPQHF
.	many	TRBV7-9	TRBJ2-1	TGTGCCAGCAGCCCCGCTGCGGCCGCCGGTAACGTTGAGCAGTTCTTC	CASSPAAAAGNVEQFF
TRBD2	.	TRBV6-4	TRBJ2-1	TGTGCCAGCAGTGACGGGACTAGCGGACGGAATGAGCAGTTCTTC	CASSDGTSGRNEQFF
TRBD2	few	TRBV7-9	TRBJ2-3	TGTGCCAGCAGCTCCGGGACTAGCGCCGGCACAGATACGCAGTATTTT	CASSSGTSAGTDTQYF
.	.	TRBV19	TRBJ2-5	TGTGCCAGTAGTATTGCCGGGGATCTTTACCAAGAGACCCAGTACTTC	CASSIAGDLYQETQYF
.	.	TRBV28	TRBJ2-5	TGTGCCAGCAGTCGGAGTTCTAGGGAGACCCAGTACTTC	CASSRSSRETQYF
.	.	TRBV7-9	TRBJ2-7	TGTGCCAGCAGCTTTAATTACGAGCAGTACTTC	CASSFNYEQYF
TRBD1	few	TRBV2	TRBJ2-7	TGTGCCAGCAAGACAGGGGTCGAGCAGTACTTC	CASKTGVEQYF
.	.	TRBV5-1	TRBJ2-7	TGCGCCAGCCGAGTAGGGAGCGAGCAGTACTTC	CASRVGSEQYF
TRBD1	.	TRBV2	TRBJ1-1	TGTGCCAGCAGTGCGGGACAGGGGAGGGGAAACACTGAAGCTTTCTTT	CASSAGQGRGNTEAFF
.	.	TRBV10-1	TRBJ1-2	TGCGCCAGCAGTGATGACAGTTCGATCGGCTACACCTTC	CASSDDSSIGYTF
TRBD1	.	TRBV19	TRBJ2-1	TGTGTGCACAGGGGGAATAGCTCCTACAATGAGCAGTTCTTC	CVHRGNSSYNEQFF
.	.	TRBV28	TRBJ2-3	TGTGCCAGCAGTCCCCCCCCACAGGGAGTGAGCACAGATACGCAGTATTTT	CASSPPPQGVSTDTQYF
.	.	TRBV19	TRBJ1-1	TGTGCCAGTAGTATAGGAGAATCTCGGACTGAAGCTTTCTTT	CASSIGESRTEAFF
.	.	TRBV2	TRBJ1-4	TGTGCCAGCAAGCCAGGCCCTACTAATGAAAAACTGTTTTTT	CASKPGPTNEKLFF
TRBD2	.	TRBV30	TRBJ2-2	TGTGCCTGGAGCGGTACTAGCGGGGGGTTCTTGGTCGGGGAGCTGTTTTTT	CAWSGTSGGFLVGELFF
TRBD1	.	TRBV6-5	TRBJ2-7	TGTGCCAGCACCGAGGGGACAGGGTTATACGAGCAGTACTTC	CASTEGTGLYEQYF
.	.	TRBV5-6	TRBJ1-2	TGTGCCAGCAGCCCCGGTGCGGGGAGAGGCTACACCTTC	CASSPGAGRGYTF
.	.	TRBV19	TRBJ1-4	TGTGCCAGTAGTTTCTCAGACGGACTGAATGAAAAACTGTTTTTT	CASSFSDGLNEKLFF
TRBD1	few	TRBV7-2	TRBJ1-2	TGTGCCAGCAACAGGGACAGGGGGATCTATGGCTACACCTTC	CASNRDRGIYGYTF
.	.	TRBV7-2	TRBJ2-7	TGTGCCAGCACCTACTCCGGGGGTCCCTACGAGCAGTACTTC	CASTYSGGPYEQYF
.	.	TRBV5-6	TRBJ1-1	TGTGCCAGCAGCCCCGAATCACAGGGCGGGAACACTGAAGCTTTCTTT	CASSPESQGGNTEAFF
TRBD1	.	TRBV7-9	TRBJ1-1	TGTGCCAGCAGCTCCTGGACAGGGGGCACTGAAGCTTTCTTT	CASSSWTGGTEAFF
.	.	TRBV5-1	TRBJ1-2	TGCGCCAGCAGCTTACAGGGAAGGGGCTACACCTTC	CASSLQGRGYTF
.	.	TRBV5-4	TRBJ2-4	TGTGCCAGCAGCTTTCAGGGGATAGCCAAAAACATTCAGTACTTC	CASSFQGIAKNIQYF
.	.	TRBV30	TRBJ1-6	TGTGCCTGTACAACCAACAGGGCCAGCTCCTATAATTCACCCCTCCACTTT	CACTTNRASSYNSPLHF
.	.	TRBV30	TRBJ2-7	TGTGCCTGGAGTCTTATGCGGATCTCCTACGAGCAGTACTTC	CAWSLMRISYEQYF
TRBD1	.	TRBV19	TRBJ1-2	TGTGCCAGTAGTATAGTTTCTACGACAGGGGGCTATGGCTACACCTTC	CASSIVSTTGGYGYTF
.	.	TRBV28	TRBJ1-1	TGTGCCAGCAGTATAATGACAGAGCTATACACTGAAGCTTTCTTT	CASSIMTELYTEAFF
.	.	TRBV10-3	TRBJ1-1	TGTGCCATCAGTGAACGGGGGGGTCGCGTGAACACTGAAGCTTTCTTT	CAISERGGRVNTEAFF
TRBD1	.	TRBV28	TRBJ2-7	TGTGCCAGCAGTTGTCCCTTCGACAGGGACCCTTGCTCCTACGAGCAGTACTTC	CASSCPFDRDPCSYEQYF
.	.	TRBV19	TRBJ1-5	TGTGCCTCCGGGAATGGCAGGCCCCAGCATTTT	CASGNGRPQHF
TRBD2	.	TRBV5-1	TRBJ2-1	TGCGCCAGCAGCTTAGGACTAGCGGGGCGCAATGAGCAGTTCTTC	CASSLGLAGRNEQFF
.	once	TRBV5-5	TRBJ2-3	TGTGCCAGCAGCCGCGCCCCGCCGAACACAGATACGCAGTATTTT	CASSRAPPNTDTQYF